Shown below are 3 T cell receptor beta chains from a single sample sequenced in a study of beta chain features in type 1 diabetes. The antigens for these receptors are not known. Whole-study results and caveats: A moderate, significant TCRB CDR3 shortening appeared in type 1 diabetes across four CD4+ subsets.

TCRB transcripts that were expressed got sequenced, as all of the isolated RNA had been reverse transcribed. Assay used: immunoSEQ multiplex PCR; TCRdb lists only in-frame clones, some missing. The table includes 93,000 or so clones, roughly 28% detected once. Sequencing used central memory CD4+ T cells from blood. The receptor source for this set is a woman aged 18-35 years with type 1 diabetes.

A few counts support this clone. This sequence joins TRBV2 and TRBJ1-1; D perhaps matches TRBD1 (5 bases). V dropped 8 bases and J dropped 5 bases, with 15 bases sitting between them. CDR1 SNHLY and CDR2 FYNNEI come from the germline V gene. This CDR3 has 13 residues. The CDR3 sequence: CASGGGMVTEAFF. In DNA, the CDR3 is TGTGCCAGCGGGGGGGGGATGGTGACTGAAGCTTTCTTT.

The chain combines TRBV4-1 with TRBJ2-5; TRBD1 agrees at 7 bases. The CDR3 runs to 15 residues. V lost 6 bases and J lost 4; bases outside the gene matches: 11. Looked up from germline, CDR1 is MGHRA and CDR2 is YSYEKL. CDR3 in amino acids: CASSGTQGVRETQYF. CDR3 in DNA: TGCGCCAGCAGTGGGACCCAGGGGGTGCGAGAGACCCAGTACTTC.

This clone was counted only a few times. Other DNA sequences in the same sample also yield this CDR3. V gene TRBV29-1 combines with J gene TRBJ2-2; the match to TRBD1 covers 11 bases. CDR3 size: 17 residues. With 4 bases clipped from V and 0 bases from J, the junction kept 7 bases outside the gene matches. Germline V CDR1 and CDR2: SQVTM, ANQGSEA. CDR3 in DNA: TGCAGCGTTGGGCGAGGGACAGGGGGACCGAACACCGGGGAGCTGTTTTTT. This encodes CSVGRGTGGPNTGELFF.